Below are 10 T cell receptor beta chains sequenced from a single sample in a study of control samples from healthy donors and cancer patients. Here immunoSEQ multiplex PCR was the method, and the copy in TCRdb shows in-frame clones only, minus some. The sample includes about 110,000 clones, about 89% seen only once; the top ten take 7.8%. Material: blood. These receptors all come from a woman aged 18-29 years in good health.

The chain links TRBV29-1 to TRBJ2-7; 10 bases match TRBD1. This CDR3 contains 15 residues. V shed 5 bases and J 3 bases; nucleotides not matched to a gene: 10. The V gene's germline CDR1 is SQVTM and CDR2 ANQGSEA. This CDR3 is CSVRPGQGNVYEQYF. The CDR3 DNA is TGCAGCGTTCGACCGGGACAGGGGAATGTCTACGAGCAGTACTTC.

V usage is TRBV5-1 and J usage is TRBJ2-6, with a tentative D call TRBD1 (6 bases). This CDR3 comprises 15 residues. Trimming took 1 base from V and 2 from J, leaving 7 bases between them. CDR1 SGHRS and CDR2 YFSETQ come from the germline V gene. The CDR3 DNA reads TGCGCCAGCAGCTTGACAGGGACTGGGGCCAACGTCCTGACTTTC. It encodes CASSLTGTGANVLTF.

This chain uses TRBV30 with TRBJ1-1; a weak D match, TRBD1 (5 bases). The V gene's germline CDR1 is GTSNPN and CDR2 SVGIG (reference sequence). The V and J ends lost 3 bases and 10 bases respectively, with 18 bases between them. The CDR3 has 13 residues. The CDR3 nucleotides read TGTGCCTGGAGGTTATTGGGGGTCGGAGGAGCTTTCTTT. Protein product: CAWRLLGVGGAFF.

In its sample, this clone was seen a few times. The rearrangement uses TRBV7-2 and TRBJ2-3; D unclear. The CDR3 contains 15 residues. The germline V gene encodes CDR1 SGHTA and CDR2 FQGNSA. V was cut by 5 bases and J by 1 base, with 13 bases left in between. CDR3 coding DNA: TGTGCCAGCAGCCCAGGATTTGGAGGCACAGATACGCAGTATTTT. Translated, it gives CASSPGFGGTDTQYF.

The chain combines TRBV27 with TRBJ1-6, with 7 bases aligning to TRBD1. CDR1 MNHEY and CDR2 SMNVEV come from the germline V gene (reference sequence). CDR3 size: 15 residues. The V and J ends lost 10 bases and 9 bases, in that order; junction bases with no gene match: 15. The CDR3 DNA sequence: TGTGCCACCAGGGGGGCCGCCCGGGTGGGTTCACCCCTCCACTTT. It encodes CATRGAARVGSPLHF.

This chain connects TRBV27 to TRBJ1-2; TRBD1 is a possible D gene (5 bases). Per germline, CDR1 MNHEY and CDR2 SMNVEV (reference sequence). The CDR3 has 16 amino acids. Deletions cut 5 bases from V and 4 bases from J, with 20 bases between. For the CDR3, the DNA is TGTGCCAGCAGTCCCACGTCACGACAGAAAACCTATGGCTACACCTTC. Translating gives CASSPTSRQKTYGYTF.

The chain couples TRBV19 to TRBJ1-1; tentatively, D is TRBD1 (5 bases). Germline V lookup: CDR1 LNHDA, CDR2 SQIVND (reference sequence). CDR3 length: 14 residues. The V gene lost 5 bases and the J gene lost 2 bases, with 12 bases spanning the gap. The CDR3 DNA reads as TGTGCCAGTAGTTACGGGCAGGGTAACACTGAAGCTTTCTTT. It translates to CASSYGQGNTEAFF.

The chain employs TRBV24-1 and TRBJ2-1, with TRBD2 identical over 9 bases. The V segment lost 5 bases and the J segment 4 bases; nucleotides outside the gene matches: 5. The germline gives CDR1 KGHDR, CDR2 SFDVKD. This CDR3 is 15 amino acids long. CDR3 coding DNA: TGTGCCACCAGTGGGGGACTAGCCGGATACAATGAGCAGTTCTTC. Protein sequence: CATSGGLAGYNEQFF.

This rearrangement joins TRBV5-1 to TRBJ2-5, with 8 bases lining up with TRBD1. The CDR3 covers 14 residues. Germline values: CDR1 SGHRS, CDR2 YFSETQ. J was trimmed by 1 base and V by 1 base; bases with no gene match: 0. The CDR3 loop is CASSLTGGQETQYF. The CDR3 DNA sequence: TGCGCCAGCAGCTTGACAGGGGGCCAAGAGACCCAGTACTTC.

This chain links TRBV19 with TRBJ1-2; no clear D gene. CDR1 is LNHDA and CDR2 is SQIVND in the germline V gene (reference sequence). The germline V and J ends were trimmed by 7 bases and 4 bases, with 19 bases remaining between them. CDR3 length equals 15 residues. CDR3 DNA sequence: TGTGCCAGTAAGTGGGCAGCTACGTTCGGCTATGGCTACACCTTC. The encoded protein is CASKWAATFGYGYTF.